The entry below describes one T cell receptor beta chain. Sequencing was performed with immunoSEQ multiplex PCR; in TCRdb, only in-frame clones are kept and a portion is missing. Of a few million clones in the sample, approximately 94% were seen once. The data stem from a study of shared clonotypes between healthy human individuals. The TCR was taken from a man aged 18-30 years in good health. The sequenced sample consisted of naive CD4+ T cells sorted from blood. The subset: CD45RA+ positively selected.

CDR3 nucleotide sequence: TGCGCCAGCAGCTACCCGGGTAAGGGGACGGGGTCTGGAAACACCATATATTTT. It is translated as CASSYPGKGTGSGNTIYF. The V and J genes are TRBV4-1 and TRBJ1-3; D may be TRBD1 (5 bases). CDR1 is MGHRA, CDR2 YSYEKL, per germline. Trimming pared 5 bases from V and 1 base from J, leaving 21 bases between. The CDR3 has 18 residues.